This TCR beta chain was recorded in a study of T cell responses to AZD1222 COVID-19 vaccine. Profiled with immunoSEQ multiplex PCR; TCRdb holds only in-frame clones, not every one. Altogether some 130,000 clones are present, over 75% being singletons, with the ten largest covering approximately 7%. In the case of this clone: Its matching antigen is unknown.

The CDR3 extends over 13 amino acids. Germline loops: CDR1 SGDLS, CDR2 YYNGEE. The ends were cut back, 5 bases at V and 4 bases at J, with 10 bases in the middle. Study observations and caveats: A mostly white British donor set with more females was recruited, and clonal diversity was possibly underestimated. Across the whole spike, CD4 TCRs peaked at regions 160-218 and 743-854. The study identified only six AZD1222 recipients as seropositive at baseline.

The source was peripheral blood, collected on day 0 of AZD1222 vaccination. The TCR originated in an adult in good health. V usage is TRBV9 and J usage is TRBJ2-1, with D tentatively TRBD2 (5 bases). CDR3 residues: CASSSRRYNEQFF. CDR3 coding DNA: TGTGCCAGCAGTTCGAGGAGGTACAATGAGCAGTTCTTC. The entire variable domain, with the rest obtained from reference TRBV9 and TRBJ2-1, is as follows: DSGVTQTPKHLITATGQRVTLRCSPRSGDLSVYWYQQSLDQGLQFLIQYYNGEERAKGNILERFSAQQFPDLHSELNLSSLELGDSALYFCASSSRRYNEQFFGPGTRLTVL.